These 32 T cell receptor beta chains were sequenced from one sample in a study of blood T cell repertoires in COVID-19. Using immunoSEQ multiplex PCR, the repertoire was profiled, and TCRdb retains in-frame clones only, with some absent. Counted here are fewer than 200,000 clones, about four fifths occurring once; the ten biggest clones make up approximately 11%. The specimen was peripheral blood. The receptors were gathered from a man aged 70 or older with active or convalescent COVID-19.

The genes are TRBV5-1 and TRBJ2-3; 8 nucleotides match TRBD1. CDR1 is SGHRS, CDR2 YFSETQ, per germline. After removal of 4 bases from V and 4 bases from J, the junction contained 5 bases not matched to a gene. The CDR3 has 14 amino acids. The CDR3 spells CASSQDRASDTQYF. Written as DNA, the CDR3 is TGCGCCAGCAGCCAGGACAGGGCCTCAGATACGCAGTATTTT.

This clone came up once. The genes are TRBV29-1 and TRBJ2-3; 16 nucleotides match TRBD2. The CDR3 is made up of 16 amino acids. V lost 4 bases and J lost 4; bases outside the gene matches: 5. Germline V gene lookup returns CDR1 SQVTM and CDR2 ANQGSEA. The CDR3 sequence is CSVAGTSGRAPDTQYF. In DNA, the CDR3 is TGCAGCGTTGCCGGGACTAGCGGGAGGGCCCCAGATACGCAGTATTTT.

The J gene is TRBJ2-7, the V gene TRBV19; 8 bases are shared with TRBD1. Germline trimming cut 7 bases from V and 1 base from J; bases unmatched to any gene: 3. Looked up from germline, CDR1 is LNHDA and CDR2 is SQIVND (reference sequence). The CDR3 covers 13 residues. CDR3 residues: CASTDRVSYEQYF. The CDR3 bases are TGTGCCAGTACGGACAGGGTGTCCTACGAGCAGTACTTC.

The chain links TRBV4-3 to TRBJ2-2, with 8 positions matching TRBD2. J lost 7 bases, V lost 4 bases, and 8 bases had no gene match. Germline loops: CDR1 LGHNA, CDR2 YSLEER. This CDR3 has 15 residues. The CDR3 region is CASSRGRGVVGELFF. CDR3 DNA sequence: TGCGCCAGCAGCCGGGGGCGGGGGGTAGTCGGGGAGCTGTTTTTT.

This chain uses TRBV30 with TRBJ1-2; TRBD1 might be the D (6 bases). This CDR3 comprises 14 residues. Deletions cut 5 bases from V and 7 bases from J, with 20 bases between. Germline CDR1 and CDR2: GTSNPN and SVGIG (reference sequence). This CDR3 reads CAWAIQGREGGYTF. As DNA, the CDR3 is TGTGCCTGGGCGATACAGGGAAGAGAAGGTGGCTACACCTTC. Looking up the rest from reference TRBV30 and TRBJ1-2 gives the full variable domain: SQTIHQWPATLVQPVGSPLSLECTVEGTSNPNLYWYRQAAGRGLQLLFYSVGIGQISSEVPQNLSASRPQDRQFILSSKKLLLSDSGFYLCAWAIQGREGGYTFGSGTRLTVV.

The rearrangement joins TRBV7-9 to TRBJ1-2, with TRBD1 matching over 9 bases. Per the germline V gene, CDR1 is SEHNR and CDR2 is FQNEAQ (reference sequence). The CDR3 spans 12 residues. V dropped 3 bases and J dropped 11; count of bases not matched to a gene: 4. The CDR3 is CASSLGQGRYTF. Written as DNA, the CDR3 is TGTGCCAGCAGCTTGGGACAGGGTAGATACACCTTC.

This clone showed up just once. The chain joins TRBV11-1 to TRBJ2-2, with 7 bases aligning to TRBD1. The CDR3 has 16 residues. With V trimmed by 2 bases and J by 2 bases, 5 bases remained unmatched. Per the germline V gene, CDR1 is SGHAT and CDR2 is FQDESV (reference sequence). Here the CDR3 reads CASSLRQGVNTGELFF. CDR3 sequence (DNA): TGTGCCAGCAGCTTACGGCAGGGGGTTAACACCGGGGAGCTGTTTTTT.

The rearrangement links TRBV6-2 or TRBV6-3 to TRBJ2-1; 7 bases agree with TRBD2. This CDR3 region has 15 residues. CDR1 and CDR2 (germline): MNHEY, SVGEGT. The ends lost 5 bases at V and 7 bases at J; junction bases unmatched: 11. The CDR3 here is CASSPLARMENEQFF. CDR3 nucleotide sequence: TGTGCCAGCAGTCCACTAGCGCGGATGGAGAATGAGCAGTTCTTC.

J is TRBJ2-3 and V is TRBV18; 12 positions agree with TRBD2. Per germline, CDR1 KGHSH and CDR2 LQKENI. The CDR3 has 19 residues. V shed 6 bases, J shed 0 bases, and the junction held 13 bases outside the gene matches. This CDR3 reads CASSQQQTSGGLSTDTQYF. CDR3 bases: TGTGCCAGCTCGCAGCAGCAGACTAGCGGGGGCCTCAGCACAGATACGCAGTATTTT.

The chain carries TRBV5-4 and TRBJ1-6, with 8 positions matching TRBD1. V trimming: 5 bases; J trimming: 7 bases; junction bases outside the gene matches: 5. This CDR3 is built from 14 residues. The germline V gene encodes CDR1 SGHNT and CDR2 YYREEE (reference sequence). Here the CDR3 DNA reads TGTGCCAGCAGTTCCGGGACAGGAAATTCACCCCTCCACTTT. Translation gives CASSSGTGNSPLHF.

V is TRBV9 and J is TRBJ1-4; the match to TRBD1 covers 10 bases. CDR3 length: 15 amino acids. J was trimmed by 6 bases and V by 2 bases; bases with no gene match: 4. The germline V gene has CDR1 SGDLS and CDR2 YYNGEE. As DNA, the CDR3 is TGTGCCAGCAGCGTGGGACAGGGGATGGATGAAAAACTGTTTTTT. Encoded protein: CASSVGQGMDEKLFF.

The rearrangement links TRBV7-9 to TRBJ2-5; 9 positions agree with TRBD2. Per germline, CDR1 SEHNR and CDR2 FQNEAQ (reference sequence). The CDR3 is 16 amino acids. Trimming removed 5 bases from V and 5 bases from J; junction bases left unmatched: 12. Here the CDR3 DNA reads TGTGCCAGCAGCATAATCGGCGGGGGGGGCCTGGAGACCCAGTACTTC. The encoded protein is CASSIIGGGGLETQYF.

This sequence joins TRBV6-6 and TRBJ1-3; D not resolved. The length of the CDR3 is 16 residues. Germline values: CDR1 MNHNY, CDR2 SVGAGI (reference sequence). Deletions cut 6 bases from V and 0 bases from J, with 15 bases between. In nucleotides, the CDR3 is TGTGCCAGCAGGGATCAGGTCGGCGCCTCTGGAAACACCATATATTTT. Protein sequence: CASRDQVGASGNTIYF.

The chain combines TRBV29-1 with TRBJ1-2, with 9 bases identical to TRBD1. Germline CDR1 and CDR2: SQVTM and ANQGSEA. The CDR3 runs 14 residues. V lost 4 bases, J lost 0 bases, and 3 bases stayed unmatched. The CDR3 DNA reads TGCAGCGTTGCGGACAGGGGAGCTAACTATGGCTACACCTTC. This codes for CSVADRGANYGYTF.

This clone occurred once. V and J are TRBV11-2 and TRBJ2-2, with D unresolved. Germline CDR1 is SGHAT and CDR2 is FQNNGV. V lost 5 bases, J lost 2 bases, and 9 bases lay in between. This CDR3 region has 14 residues. Here the CDR3 reads CASSKPSNTGELFF. The CDR3 region has the DNA TGTGCCAGCAGCAAGCCTAGTAACACCGGGGAGCTGTTTTTT.

The rearrangement joins TRBV7-3 to TRBJ2-3; possible D gene TRBD2, 6 bases. The CDR3 runs 14 residues. V was cut by 5 bases and J by 2 bases, with 11 bases left in between. CDR1 SGHTA and CDR2 FQGTGA come from the germline V gene. The CDR3 DNA follows: TGTGCCAGCAGCCCCCGGGACTTCACAGATACGCAGTATTTT. Translating gives CASSPRDFTDTQYF.

The chain has TRBV5-1 and TRBJ2-1, with D possibly being TRBD2 (6 bases). CDR3 length: 16 residues. Germline CDR1 reads SGHRS; CDR2 reads YFSETQ. Deletions cut 4 bases from V and 0 bases from J, with 14 bases between. CDR3 sequence (DNA): TGCGCCAGCAGCCCGGGACTGGGAAGCTCCTACAATGAGCAGTTCTTC. Amino acid sequence: CASSPGLGSSYNEQFF.

This clone was observed a few times. The same CDR3 also results from other DNA sequences found in this sample. This chain connects TRBV3-1 (or the pseudogene TRBV3-2) to TRBJ1-1, with unresolved D. Trimming left V 1 base short and J 0 bases short, with 9 bases between. Germline V gives CDR1 LGHDT, CDR2 YNNKEL (reference sequence). The CDR3 has 15 residues. The CDR3 is CASSQGGGVNTEAFF. The CDR3 DNA is TGTGCCAGCAGCCAAGGGGGAGGAGTGAACACTGAAGCTTTCTTT.

For this clone: At one of its ends the junction is not consistent with the germline gene, which may arise from a read error. The gene calls are TRBV4-3 and TRBJ1-1, with 7 bases that match TRBD1. Germline loops: CDR1 LGHNA, CDR2 YSLEER. This CDR3 comprises 14 residues. The CDR3 spells CASSRHHEGAVGAF. The DNA of the CDR3 is TGCGCCAGCAGCCGGCATCATGAGGGGGCAGTCGGGGCCTTT.

This clone turned up a few times. This chain uses TRBV5-8 with TRBJ2-3, with TRBD1 identical over 10 bases. Germline CDR1 is SGHTS and CDR2 is YDEGEE. The CDR3 is made up of 15 amino acids. J was trimmed by 6 bases and V by 4 bases; bases with no gene match: 8. CDR3 nucleotides: TGTGCCAGCAGCGTGGGACAGGGGCTGGGGGATACGCAGTATTTT. It specifies CASSVGQGLGDTQYF.

The chain has TRBV9 and TRBJ1-5; D is uncertain. This CDR3 is 14 amino acids long. Germline V gene sequence: CDR1 SGDLS, CDR2 YYNGEE. Trimming shortened V by 0 bases and J by 5 bases, and 9 bases separated the two germline ends. CDR3: CASSVGDTYQPQHF. The CDR3 region has the DNA TGTGCCAGCAGCGTAGGAGACACTTATCAGCCCCAGCATTTT.

The genes are TRBV28 and TRBJ2-7; the match to TRBD2 covers 9 bases. The CDR3 contains 14 residues. Germline-derived CDR1 and CDR2 are MDHEN and SYDVKM. Losses at the gene ends were 6 bases for V and 5 bases for J; bases not matched to a gene: 8. The CDR3 DNA is TGTGCCAGCAGACAAAGCGGGAGGATGCACGAGCAGTACTTC. This sequence encodes CASRQSGRMHEQYF.

The rearrangement uses TRBV7-7 and TRBJ2-5; 13 bases map to TRBD2. This CDR3 is built from 16 residues. Looked up from germline, CDR1 is SSHAT and CDR2 is FNYEAQ (reference sequence). V gave up 5 bases and J gave up 4 bases; unmatched junction bases: 7. CDR3 coding DNA: TGTGCCAGCAGCAGGTTGACTAGCGGGGGGATAGAGACCCAGTACTTC. Translated, it gives CASSRLTSGGIETQYF.

This chain uses TRBV11-2 with TRBJ1-1; D unclear. CDR1 is SGHAT, CDR2 FQNNGV, per germline. V was cut by 7 bases and J by 6 bases, with 15 bases left in between. There are 13 residues in the CDR3. CDR3: CASTNLWAPEAFF. CDR3 bases: TGTGCCAGCACTAACCTTTGGGCTCCTGAAGCTTTCTTT.

CDR3 sequence (DNA): TGTGCCACCAGCAGAGGGGGGGGAGGGCATCAGCCCCAGCATTTT. The encoded protein is CATSRGGGGHQPQHF. The gene calls are TRBV15 and TRBJ1-5; TRBD1 is a possible D gene (5 bases). Per germline, CDR1 LNHNV and CDR2 YYDKDF (reference sequence). The V gene lost 1 base and the J gene lost 5 bases, with 12 bases spanning the gap. The CDR3 runs to 15 residues.

This chain uses TRBV19 with TRBJ2-7; 8 bases line up with TRBD1. Germline V gene lookup returns CDR1 LNHDA and CDR2 SQIVND (reference sequence). The CDR3 has 14 residues. Losses at the gene ends were 5 bases for V and 3 bases for J; bases not matched to a gene: 6. The CDR3 DNA sequence: TGTGCCAGTAGTGGGGCAGGGGGCGACTACGAGCAGTACTTC. Amino acids: CASSGAGGDYEQYF.

The rearrangement joins TRBV5-1 to TRBJ1-3; D might be TRBD1 (5 bases). This CDR3 has 13 residues. V was pared by 3 bases and J by 3 bases, with 7 bases between. Germline V gene data show CDR1 as SGHRS and CDR2 as YFSETQ. CDR3 protein: CASSYGGGNTIYF. CDR3 nucleotides: TGCGCCAGCAGCTACGGGGGTGGAAACACCATATATTTT.

The chain is built from TRBV6-6 and TRBJ2-1; D is unclear. V gave up 0 bases and J gave up 4 bases, with 4 bases separating them. Germline V gene lookup returns CDR1 MNHNY and CDR2 SVGAGI (reference sequence). The CDR3 covers 13 residues. This CDR3 reads CASSYSTYNEQFF. CDR3 DNA sequence: TGTGCCAGCAGTTACTCCACTTACAATGAGCAGTTCTTC.

V gene TRBV5-5 combines with J gene TRBJ2-1, with 9 bases identical to TRBD1. The CDR3 spans 16 residues. V was clipped by 4 bases and J by 0 bases; unmatched bases: 5. Germline loops: CDR1 SGHKS, CDR2 YYEKEE (reference sequence). In nucleotides, the CDR3 is TGTGCCAGCAGCCGACAACAGGGGGCCTCCTACAATGAGCAGTTCTTC. Its protein is CASSRQQGASYNEQFF.

This clone appeared a single time. The rearrangement joins TRBV30 to TRBJ1-1; D gene ambiguous. There are 14 residues in the CDR3. The germline V gene encodes CDR1 GTSNPN and CDR2 SVGIG (reference sequence). V gave up 0 bases and J gave up 8 bases, with 16 bases separating them. The CDR3 sequence is CAWSVLVETREAFF. The CDR3 bases are TGTGCCTGGAGTGTACTGGTGGAGACCCGAGAAGCTTTCTTT.

The CDR3 sequence: CASSFMDIGSSPLHF. CDR3 bases: TGTGCCAGCAGCTTCATGGACATCGGGTCTTCACCCCTCCACTTT. The chain employs TRBV7-2 and TRBJ1-6, with D maybe TRBD1 (5 bases). The CDR3 runs 15 residues. The V end was cut by 3 bases, the J end by 9 bases, with 15 bases between. CDR1 is SGHTA, CDR2 FQGNSA, per germline.

The chain joins TRBV19 to TRBJ1-1, with D perhaps TRBD1 (5 bases). The CDR3 runs 14 residues. Trimming removed 10 bases at V and 7 bases at J, with 22 bases between. Germline V gives CDR1 LNHDA, CDR2 SQIVND (reference sequence). This chain's CDR3 is CATSRRGGGGEAFF. The CDR3, as DNA: TGTGCCACCTCGCGTCGGGGGGGAGGAGGTGAAGCTTTCTTT.